Described below is a single TCR beta chain sequence and its context. This record belongs to a study of blood T cell repertoires in COVID-19. Study in general: Sample material is recorded as cDNA or gDNA derived from T cells, B-cell-depleted T cells, or PBMCs.

Germline CDR1 reads KGHDR; CDR2 reads SFDVKD. The CDR3 contains 15 residues. V shed 4 bases, J shed 8 bases, and the junction held 10 bases outside the gene matches. Using immunoSEQ multiplex PCR, the repertoire was profiled, and TCRdb retains in-frame clones only, with some absent. The sample includes around 130,000 clones, approximately 88% of them seen just once. The rearrangement uses TRBV24-1 and TRBJ2-1; 7 bases are shared with TRBD1. The TCR sequence derives from a man aged 55 to 70 with acute or convalescent COVID-19. Sequenced sample: peripheral blood. The chain's CDR3 is CATSDPPQGTYEQFF. The CDR3 DNA reads TGTGCCACCAGTGACCCCCCACAGGGGACGTATGAGCAGTTCTTC.